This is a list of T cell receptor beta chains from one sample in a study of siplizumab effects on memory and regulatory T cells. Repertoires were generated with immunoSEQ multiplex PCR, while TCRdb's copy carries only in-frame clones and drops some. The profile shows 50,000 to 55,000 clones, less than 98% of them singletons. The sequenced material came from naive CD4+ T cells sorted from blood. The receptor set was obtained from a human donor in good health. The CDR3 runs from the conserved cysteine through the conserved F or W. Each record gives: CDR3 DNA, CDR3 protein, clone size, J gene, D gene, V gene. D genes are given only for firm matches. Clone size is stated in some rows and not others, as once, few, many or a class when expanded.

TGTGCCAGCAGTCCCGATACCTACGAGCAGTACTTC	CASSPDTYEQYF	once	TRBJ2-7	NA	TRBV28
TGTGCCAGCAGTTACTCCAGGGGCCATGGCTACACCTTC	CASSYSRGHGYTF	NA	TRBJ1-2	NA	TRBV6-5
TGTGCCAGCAGAAATACAGGGGAAGCTTTCTTT	CASRNTGEAFF	NA	TRBJ1-1	NA	TRBV6-5
TGCAGCGTGGGACTTTACAATGAGCAGTTCTTC	CSVGLYNEQFF	once	TRBJ2-1	NA	TRBV29-1
TGCGCCAGCAGCCAAAACAGGGCTCCCGGGGAGCTGTTTTTT	CASSQNRAPGELFF	NA	TRBJ2-2	NA	TRBV4-3
TGTGCCAGTAGTCCTAGTTTCCGATCCCTGGGGAACACTGAAGCTTTCTTT	CASSPSFRSLGNTEAFF	NA	TRBJ1-1	NA	TRBV19
TGTGCTAGCAGCCAGGGACTAGCGAGCTACAATGAGCAGTTCTTC	CASSQGLASYNEQFF	NA	TRBJ2-1	TRBD2	TRBV7-7
TGTGCCAGCAGTGAATTTACGCAAACTGTGGGAGATACGCAGTATTTT	CASSEFTQTVGDTQYF	NA	TRBJ2-3	NA	TRBV6-1
TGTGCCAGCAGTCGAGCCAGGAACACTGAAGCTTTCTTT	CASSRARNTEAFF	NA	TRBJ1-1	NA	TRBV6-5
TGTGCCAGCAGCTTTCTTCGAGAAGTGGCTGAAGCTTTCTTT	CASSFLREVAEAFF	NA	TRBJ1-1	NA	TRBV7-3
TGCGCCAGCAGTGACCCTCGGAAGCGGGAGGCCCGGGGCGATGAGCAGTTCTTC	CASSDPRKREARGDEQFF	NA	TRBJ2-1	TRBD2	TRBV10-2
TGTGCCAGCAGCTACCAGAAGAATCAGCCCCAGCATTTT	CASSYQKNQPQHF	NA	TRBJ1-5	NA	TRBV27
TGTGCCTGGACCTCTAGACAGGGATCGATGGCTAATGAAAAACTGTTTTTT	CAWTSRQGSMANEKLFF	NA	TRBJ1-4	TRBD1	TRBV30
TGTGCCAGCAGCACTAAATCGGGGGGGGACACTGAAGCTTTCTTT	CASSTKSGGDTEAFF	NA	TRBJ1-1	NA	TRBV5-4
TGTGCCAGCTCACCACGGACTAGCTCCTACAATGAGCAGTTCTTC	CASSPRTSSYNEQFF	NA	TRBJ2-1	TRBD2	TRBV18
TGTGCCAGCAGCGCCCGCCGGACAGCCGGCGCCTACAATGAGCAGTTCTTC	CASSARRTAGAYNEQFF	NA	TRBJ2-1	NA	TRBV7-9
TGCGCCAGCAGCCAAGGGGCGGGAGGAGGGAATGAGCAGTTCTTC	CASSQGAGGGNEQFF	NA	TRBJ2-1	TRBD2	TRBV4-3
TGTGCCAGTAGTAACCGGGACAGGGGGGTCGATACGCAGTATTTT	CASSNRDRGVDTQYF	NA	TRBJ2-3	TRBD1	TRBV19
TGTGCCAGCTCACCCGGACCGACAGGCTATGGCTACACCTTC	CASSPGPTGYGYTF	once	TRBJ1-2	NA	TRBV18
TGTGCCTGGAACGGCAGGGACAATCAGCCCCAGCATTTT	CAWNGRDNQPQHF	NA	TRBJ1-5	NA	TRBV30
TGTGCCATCAGTGAGTCTAATCAGCCCCAGCATTTT	CAISESNQPQHF	NA	TRBJ1-5	NA	TRBV10-3
TGTGCCTTGATGAGCGGGAGCAGGGAGCTGTTTTTT	CALMSGSRELFF	NA	TRBJ2-2	TRBD2	TRBV30
TGTGCCAGCAGCCAAGGGCGCCAAGAGACCCAGTACTTC	CASSQGRQETQYF	NA	TRBJ2-5	NA	TRBV7-2
TGCGCCAGCAGATGGAGGGCGGCAGGGGCAAGCACAGATACGCAGTATTTT	CASRWRAAGASTDTQYF	NA	TRBJ2-3	NA	TRBV5-1
TGTGCCAGTAGTGTTAGCCTCCCGCGAGATGAGCAGTTCTTC	CASSVSLPRDEQFF	NA	TRBJ2-1	NA	TRBV19
TGCGCCAGCAGCCAAGACACGCGACGGCCCTCTGGGGCCAACGTCCTGACTTTC	CASSQDTRRPSGANVLTF	NA	TRBJ2-6	NA	TRBV4-1
TGCGCCAGCAGCTTTCAAACCGGCAAACCCTACGAGCAGTACTTC	CASSFQTGKPYEQYF	NA	TRBJ2-7	NA	TRBV5-1
TGTGCCATCAGAAGGGGCCGGGAGACTGGTAGCTTCGAGCAGTACTTC	CAIRRGRETGSFEQYF	NA	TRBJ2-7	NA	TRBV2
TGCGCCAGCACCGACATCTCCTACGAGCAGTACTTC	CASTDISYEQYF	NA	TRBJ2-7	NA	TRBV5-1
TGCAGCGCCGATCGGGACGGGGAGCTGTTTTTT	CSADRDGELFF	NA	TRBJ2-2	NA	TRBV20-1
TGTGCCAGCGCAACAGGGTCTGGGGCCAACGTCCTGACTTTC	CASATGSGANVLTF	once	TRBJ2-6	NA	TRBV18
TGTGCCAGCAGTTCGGGACAGTCGGCCACCGGGGAGCTGTTTTTT	CASSSGQSATGELFF	NA	TRBJ2-2	TRBD1	TRBV7-3
TGCGCCAGCAGCTTTACTCCGGCGGGGGCAGATACGCAGTATTTT	CASSFTPAGADTQYF	NA	TRBJ2-3	TRBD2	TRBV5-1
TGCGCCAGCAGCAGGGGACAGGGCTACATGAACACTGAAGCTTTCTTT	CASSRGQGYMNTEAFF	NA	TRBJ1-1	TRBD1	TRBV5-1
TGTGCCAGCTCACCACTACAGGGGATCGACTATGGCTACACCTTC	CASSPLQGIDYGYTF	NA	TRBJ1-2	TRBD1	TRBV18
TGTGCCAGTAGTATTAGTCCCAGAGAGACCCAGTACTTC	CASSISPRETQYF	NA	TRBJ2-5	NA	TRBV19
TGCGCCAGCAGCCGGAGCTCCGGGACAGACTATGGCTACACCTTC	CASSRSSGTDYGYTF	NA	TRBJ1-2	TRBD1	TRBV4-1
TGTGCCTGGAGTGTACGAGTCAGGGAGACCCAGTACTTC	CAWSVRVRETQYF	NA	TRBJ2-5	NA	TRBV30
TGTGCCAGCAGCTTGGACAATCCGTACGAGCAGTACTTC	CASSLDNPYEQYF	NA	TRBJ2-7	NA	TRBV5-8
TGTGCCAGTAGTCACCTCGGGGCTTCAGGCACCATATATTTT	CASSHLGASGTIYF	NA	TRBJ1-3	NA	TRBV19
TGCGCCAGCAGAGACCGGGACAGACGACTCTATGGCTACACCTTC	CASRDRDRRLYGYTF	once	TRBJ1-2	TRBD1	TRBV4-1
TGTGCCAGCAGTGACTCGAGCGTACTAGCCAGTGAGCAGTTCTTC	CASSDSSVLASEQFF	NA	TRBJ2-1	NA	TRBV6-4
TGTGCCAGCAGTCGACAGGAACCCTACGAGCAGTACTTC	CASSRQEPYEQYF	NA	TRBJ2-7	NA	TRBV28
TGTGCCAGCAGCCCGGCCGGGCTAGGACCCAATGAGCAGTTCTTC	CASSPAGLGPNEQFF	NA	TRBJ2-1	NA	TRBV7-9
TGTGCCAGCAGCCGAACCCCGGGACTAGCGGACAATGAGCAGTTCTTC	CASSRTPGLADNEQFF	NA	TRBJ2-1	TRBD2	TRBV28